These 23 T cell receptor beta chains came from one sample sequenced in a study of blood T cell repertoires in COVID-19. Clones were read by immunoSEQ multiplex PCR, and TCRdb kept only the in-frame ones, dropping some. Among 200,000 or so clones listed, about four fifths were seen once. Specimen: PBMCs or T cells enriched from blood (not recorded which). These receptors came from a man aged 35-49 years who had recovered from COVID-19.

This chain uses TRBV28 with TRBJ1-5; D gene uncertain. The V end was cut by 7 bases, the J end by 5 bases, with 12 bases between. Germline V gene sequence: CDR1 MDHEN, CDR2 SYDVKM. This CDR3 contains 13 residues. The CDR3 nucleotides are TGTGCCAGCAACTTCCGGGGATATCAGCCCCAGCATTTT. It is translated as CASNFRGYQPQHF.

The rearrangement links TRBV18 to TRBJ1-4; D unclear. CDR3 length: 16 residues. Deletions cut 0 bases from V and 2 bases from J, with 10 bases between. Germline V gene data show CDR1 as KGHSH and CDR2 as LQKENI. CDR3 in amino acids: CASSPPLTHTNEKLFF. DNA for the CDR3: TGTGCCAGCTCACCACCGTTAACACATACTAATGAAAAACTGTTTTTT.

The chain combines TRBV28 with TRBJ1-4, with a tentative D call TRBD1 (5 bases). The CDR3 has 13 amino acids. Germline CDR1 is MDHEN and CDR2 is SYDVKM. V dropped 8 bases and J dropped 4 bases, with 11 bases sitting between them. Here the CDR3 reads CASRQGFNEKLFF. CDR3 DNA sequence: TGTGCCAGCCGGCAGGGATTTAATGAAAAACTGTTTTTT.

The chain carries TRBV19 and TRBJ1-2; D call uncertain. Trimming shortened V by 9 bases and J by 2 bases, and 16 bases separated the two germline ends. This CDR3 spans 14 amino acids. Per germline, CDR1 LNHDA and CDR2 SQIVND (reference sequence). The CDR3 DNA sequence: TGTGCCAGCAAGAGGGAAGAAAGGAACTATGGCTACACCTTC. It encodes CASKREERNYGYTF.

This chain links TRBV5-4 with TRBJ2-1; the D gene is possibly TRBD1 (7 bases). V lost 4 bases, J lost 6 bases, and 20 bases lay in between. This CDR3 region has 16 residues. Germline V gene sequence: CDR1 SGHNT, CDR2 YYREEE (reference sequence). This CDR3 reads CASSPSGGGRTNEQFF. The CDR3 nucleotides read TGTGCCAGCAGCCCCTCCGGAGGGGGCAGGACCAATGAGCAGTTCTTC.

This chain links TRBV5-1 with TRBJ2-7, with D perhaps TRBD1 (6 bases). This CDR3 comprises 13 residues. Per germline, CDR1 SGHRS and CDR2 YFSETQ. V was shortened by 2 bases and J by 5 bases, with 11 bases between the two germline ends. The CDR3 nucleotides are TGCGCCAGCAGCTTACCGGGACACCACGAGCAGTACTTC. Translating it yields CASSLPGHHEQYF.

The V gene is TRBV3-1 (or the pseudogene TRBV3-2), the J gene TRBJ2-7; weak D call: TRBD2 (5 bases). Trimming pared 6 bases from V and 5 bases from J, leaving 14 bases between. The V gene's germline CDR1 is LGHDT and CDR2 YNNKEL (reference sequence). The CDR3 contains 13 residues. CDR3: CASRPSGLDEQYF. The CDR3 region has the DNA TGTGCCAGCAGACCTTCTGGACTTGACGAGCAGTACTTC.

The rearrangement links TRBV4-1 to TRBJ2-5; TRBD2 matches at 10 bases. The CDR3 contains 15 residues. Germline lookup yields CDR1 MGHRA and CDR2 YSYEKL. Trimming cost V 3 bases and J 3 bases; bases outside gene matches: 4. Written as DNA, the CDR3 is TGCGCCAGCAGCCAGTCGGGACTAGCGAAAGAGACCCAGTACTTC. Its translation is CASSQSGLAKETQYF.

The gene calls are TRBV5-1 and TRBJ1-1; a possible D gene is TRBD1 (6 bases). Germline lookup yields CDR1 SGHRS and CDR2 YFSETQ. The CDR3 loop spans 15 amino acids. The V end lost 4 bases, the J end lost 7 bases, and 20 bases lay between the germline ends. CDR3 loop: CASSTSGAGGYEAFF. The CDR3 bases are TGCGCCAGCAGCACTTCAGGGGCCGGAGGCTATGAAGCTTTCTTT.

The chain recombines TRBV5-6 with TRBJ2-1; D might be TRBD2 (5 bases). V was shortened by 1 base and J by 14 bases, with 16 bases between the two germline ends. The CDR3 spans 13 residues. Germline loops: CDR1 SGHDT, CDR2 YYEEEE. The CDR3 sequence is CASSLMSGIEEFF. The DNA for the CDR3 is TGTGCCAGCAGCTTGATGTCGGGGATCGAGGAGTTCTTC.

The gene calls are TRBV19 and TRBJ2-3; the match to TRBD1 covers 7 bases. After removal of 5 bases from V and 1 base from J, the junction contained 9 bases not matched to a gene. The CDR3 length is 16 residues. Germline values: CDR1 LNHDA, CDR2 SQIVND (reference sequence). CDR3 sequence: CASSRDSRTGTDTQYF. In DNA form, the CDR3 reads TGTGCCAGTAGTCGGGACAGTCGGACCGGCACAGATACGCAGTATTTT. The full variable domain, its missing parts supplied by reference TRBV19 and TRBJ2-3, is DGGITQSPKYLFRKEGQNVTLSCEQNLNHDAMYWYRQDPGQGLRLIYYSQIVNDFQKGDIAEGYSVSREKKESFPLTVTSAQKNPTAFYLCASSRDSRTGTDTQYFGPGTRLTVL.

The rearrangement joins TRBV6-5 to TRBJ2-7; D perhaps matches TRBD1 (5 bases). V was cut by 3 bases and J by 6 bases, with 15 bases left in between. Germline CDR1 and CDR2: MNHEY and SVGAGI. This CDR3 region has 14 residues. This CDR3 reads CASSYFGGTGEQYF. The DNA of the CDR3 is TGTGCCAGCAGTTATTTCGGCGGAACAGGCGAGCAGTACTTC.

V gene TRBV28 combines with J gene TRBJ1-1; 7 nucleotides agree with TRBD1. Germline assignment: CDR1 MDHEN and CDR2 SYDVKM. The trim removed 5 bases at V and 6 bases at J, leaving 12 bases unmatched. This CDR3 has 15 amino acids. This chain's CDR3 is CASSPPDRDYAEAFF. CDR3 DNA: TGTGCCAGCAGTCCCCCAGACAGGGATTACGCTGAAGCTTTCTTT.

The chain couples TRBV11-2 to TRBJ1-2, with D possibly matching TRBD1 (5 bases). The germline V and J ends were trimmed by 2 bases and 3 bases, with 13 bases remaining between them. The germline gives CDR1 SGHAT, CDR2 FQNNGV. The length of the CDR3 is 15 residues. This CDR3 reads CASSLIPRGDYGYTF. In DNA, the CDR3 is TGTGCCAGCAGCTTAATCCCCCGGGGGGACTATGGCTACACCTTC.

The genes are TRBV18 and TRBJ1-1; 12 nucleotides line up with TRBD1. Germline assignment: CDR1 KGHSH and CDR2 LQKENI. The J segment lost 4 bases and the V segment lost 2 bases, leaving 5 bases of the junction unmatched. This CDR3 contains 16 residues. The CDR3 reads CASSPGTGGRSTEAFF. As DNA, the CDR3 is TGTGCCAGCTCACCAGGGACAGGGGGCCGGAGCACTGAAGCTTTCTTT.

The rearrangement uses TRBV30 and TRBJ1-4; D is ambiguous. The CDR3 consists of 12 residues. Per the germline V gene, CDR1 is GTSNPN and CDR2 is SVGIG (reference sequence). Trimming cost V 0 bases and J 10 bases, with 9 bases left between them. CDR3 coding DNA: TGTGCCTGGAGTGTCCCTTACGGAAAACTGTTTTTT. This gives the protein CAWSVPYGKLFF.

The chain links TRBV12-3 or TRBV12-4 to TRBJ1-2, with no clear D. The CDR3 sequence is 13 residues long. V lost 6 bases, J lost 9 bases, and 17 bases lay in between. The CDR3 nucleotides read TGTGCCAGCAGCTACCCGGCGGGCGGGAGCTACACCTTC. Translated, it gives CASSYPAGGSYTF.

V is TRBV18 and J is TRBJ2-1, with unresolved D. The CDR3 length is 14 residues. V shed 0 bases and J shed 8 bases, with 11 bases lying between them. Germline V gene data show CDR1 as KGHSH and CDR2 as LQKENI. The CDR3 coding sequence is TGTGCCAGCTCACCACCGGTACAGTTCTATGAGCAGTTCTTC. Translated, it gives CASSPPVQFYEQFF.

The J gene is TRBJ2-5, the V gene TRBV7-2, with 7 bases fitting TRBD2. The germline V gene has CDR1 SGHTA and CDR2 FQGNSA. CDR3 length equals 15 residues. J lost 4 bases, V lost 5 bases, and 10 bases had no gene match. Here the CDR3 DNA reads TGTGCCAGCAGCCAATCAGCGGGGATCCTAGAGACCCAGTACTTC. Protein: CASSQSAGILETQYF.

The CDR3 DNA follows: TGTGCCAGCAGCCTCATCGCGGGGGACACAGATACGCAGTATTTT. It is translated as CASSLIAGDTDTQYF. The chain has TRBV5-4 and TRBJ2-3, with TRBD2 matching 7 bases. V shed 4 bases, J shed 2 bases, and the junction held 7 bases outside the gene matches. This CDR3 is built from 15 residues. In germline, CDR1 is SGHNT, CDR2 YYREEE (reference sequence). Full variable domain (remainder filled in from reference TRBV5-4 and TRBJ2-3): ETGVTQSPTHLIKTRGQQVTLRCSSQSGHNTVSWYQQALGQGPQFIFQYYREEENGRGNFPPRFSGLQFPNYSSELNVNALELDDSALYLCASSLIAGDTDTQYFGPGTRLTVL.

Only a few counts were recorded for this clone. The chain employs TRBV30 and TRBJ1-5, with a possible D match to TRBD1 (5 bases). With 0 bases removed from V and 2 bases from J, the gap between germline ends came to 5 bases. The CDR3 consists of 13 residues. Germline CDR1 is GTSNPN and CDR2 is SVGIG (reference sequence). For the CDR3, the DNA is TGTGCCTGGAGTGTCAGGGGCAATCAGCCCCAGCATTTT. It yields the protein CAWSVRGNQPQHF. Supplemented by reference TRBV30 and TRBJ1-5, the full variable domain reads SQTIHQWPATLVQPVGSPLSLECTVEGTSNPNLYWYRQAAGRGLQLLFYSVGIGQISSEVPQNLSASRPQDRQFILSSKKLLLSDSGFYLCAWSVRGNQPQHFGDGTRLSIL.

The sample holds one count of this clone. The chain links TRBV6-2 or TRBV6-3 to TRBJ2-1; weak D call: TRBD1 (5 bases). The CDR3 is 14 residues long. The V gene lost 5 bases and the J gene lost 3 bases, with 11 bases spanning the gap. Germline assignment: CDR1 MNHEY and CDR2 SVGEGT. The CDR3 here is CASSTRQGYNEQFF. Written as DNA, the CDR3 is TGTGCCAGCAGTACCAGGCAGGGCTACAATGAGCAGTTCTTC.

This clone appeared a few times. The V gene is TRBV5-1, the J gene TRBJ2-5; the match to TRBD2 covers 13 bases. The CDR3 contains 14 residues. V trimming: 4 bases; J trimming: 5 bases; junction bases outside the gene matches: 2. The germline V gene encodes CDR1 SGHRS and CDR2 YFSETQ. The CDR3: CASSGGLAGETQYF. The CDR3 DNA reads TGCGCCAGCAGCGGGGGACTAGCGGGGGAGACCCAGTACTTC. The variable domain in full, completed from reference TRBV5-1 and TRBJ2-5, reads KAGVTQTPRYLIKTRGQQVTLSCSPISGHRSVSWYQQTPGQGLQFLFEYFSETQRNKGNFPGRFSGRQFSNSRSEMNVSTLELGDSALYLCASSGGLAGETQYFGPGTRLLVL.